Below, one TCR beta chain is given with its context. Its target antigen remains unknown. The record has no base qualities; no much larger clone is one base away. This entry belongs to a study of blood T cell repertoires in COVID-19 (dated by TCRdb to the early 2020s). With respect to the entire study: The collaborator samples originated in the United States, Italy and Spain and spanned the acute and convalescent phases of COVID-19. The prospective study material was composed of cDNA or gDNA derived from T cells, B-cell-depleted T cells, or PBMCs. The dataset comprised deeply sampled blood TCRbeta repertoires from subjects exposed to, actively infected with, or recovered from COVID-19. A freely available public database, intended as a resource for researchers studying the immune response to SARS-CoV-2, is where the repertoires were released. The samples were drawn from the first 160 participants of the ongoing ImmuneRACE study and from 1,200 or so subjects provided by 6 global collaborators. Nearly every sample came with metadata listing a de-identified subject ID, COVID-19 status, age in years and sex. HLA class I and class II types, where available, came from metadata supplied by the sample provider rather than from assay-based typing. Broader findings and caveats from the paper: The quantity of clinical and demographic metadata differed by source and by participant and was supplied without curation.

Whole blood was collected in K2EDTA tubes by collaborating institutions according to the institutions' own protocols. For TCRbeta analysis, collaborators shipped samples as frozen whole blood, isolated PBMCs, or DNA extracted from either of those sample types. TCRbeta CDR3 regions were amplified from genomic DNA by means of the immunoSEQ Assay, a bias-controlled multiplex PCR. The authors' pipeline ran thus. Nucleated cell counts per sample were estimated from amplification of reference gene primers within the assay. To quantify the absolute abundance of each unique TCRbeta CDR3 rearrangement, sequence reads were collapsed and filtered. For each sample, productive Simpson clonality was calculated by taking the square root of Simpson's diversity index across productive rearrangements. Here the immuneACCESS table is served through TCRdb, limited to in-frame sequences with V and J called. Missing clones are a known gap in these copies; in checked studies unresolved V genes cover under half, and the rest lacks a known reason. V and J calls and clone size are copied from that table; D and trimming were computed from the DNA. The sample includes a few hundred thousand clones, with around 88% observed a single time. 1.2% of the sample is taken by the ten largest.

Relative to germline, V is missing 5 bases and J is missing 6 bases, with 17 bases of the junction outside any gene match. The CDR3 covers 18 residues, taking in both the cysteine and the phenylalanine. Only the CDR3 DNA is retained, 54 bases long and in frame from the first base. CDR1 is given as SGHVS and CDR2 as FQNEAQ, both from the germline V gene. This receptor was identified in a woman aged 45-65 years with acute or convalescent COVID-19. The chain couples TRBV7-8 to TRBJ2-2, and TRBD2 matches 8 of the central bases. Sequenced: peripheral blood. The DNA reads TGTGCCAGCAGCCCCAGCAGGAAAGGACTAGCCCCCCCCGGGGAGCTGTTTTTT. Its coded protein is CASSPSRKGLAPPGELFF.